Listed below are T cell receptor beta chains from one sample, sequenced in a study of shared T cell receptors in the human thymus. Here immunoSEQ multiplex PCR was the method, and the copy in TCRdb shows in-frame clones only, minus some. This sample has hundreds of thousands of clones; about 80% occur once, and the top ten carry around 0.013%. These sequences were also reported in another study, on human thymus T cells.

Sequences were obtained from thymocytes. The receptors were sampled from a boy in the first two years of life with a congenital heart defect. Both conserved end residues are part of each CDR3. A D gene is named only where the DNA matches it firmly. Some rows have no size entry. The others give once, few or many, or a class for an expanded clone.

TRBJ1-1 | TRBV7-8 | once | NA | CASSLIRGRNTEAFF | TGTGCCAGCAGCTTAATAAGGGGTCGGAACACTGAAGCTTTCTTT
TRBJ2-5 | TRBV4-1 | NA | NA | CASSQDIAVGETQYF | TGCGCCAGCAGCCAAGATATAGCGGTCGGGGAGACCCAGTACTTC
TRBJ2-5 | TRBV28 | NA | TRBD2 | CASSLAPELAGGETQYF | TGTGCCAGCAGTTTGGCCCCCGAGCTAGCGGGAGGAGAGACCCAGTACTTC
TRBJ2-2 | TRBV5-4 | NA | NA | CASSPEGPNTGELFF | TGTGCCAGCAGCCCTGAGGGCCCGAACACCGGGGAGCTGTTTTTT
TRBJ1-5 | TRBV6-5 | NA | TRBD1 | CASSSLDRGYNQPQHF | TGTGCCAGCAGTTCTCTTGACAGGGGCTACAATCAGCCCCAGCATTTT
TRBJ2-7 | TRBV27 | once | NA | CASSPRTALGSEEQYF | TGTGCCAGCAGTCCCCGGACAGCCCTCGGGTCCGAGGAGCAGTACTTC
TRBJ2-1 | TRBV6-1 | NA | TRBD1 | CASSGTGTGDNEQFF | TGTGCCAGCAGCGGAACCGGGACAGGGGACAATGAGCAGTTCTTC
TRBJ2-5 | TRBV11-3 | NA | TRBD1 | CASSQPRQGHKETQYF | TGTGCCAGCAGCCAGCCACGACAGGGGCATAAGGAGACCCAGTACTTC
TRBJ2-7 | TRBV4-2 | NA | TRBD1 | CASSRQGAREQYF | TGTGCCAGCAGCCGGCAGGGGGCGCGGGAGCAGTACTTC
TRBJ2-1 | TRBV7-2 | NA | NA | CASTAHIRTASLYNEQFF | TGTGCCAGCACCGCGCACATAAGAACGGCTAGCTTATACAATGAGCAGTTCTTC
TRBJ2-5 | TRBV7-3 | NA | NA | CASSPRKTGETQYF | TGTGCCAGCAGCCCCCGAAAGACTGGGGAGACCCAGTACTTC
TRBJ2-7 | TRBV4-3 | NA | NA | CASSQEGQLSYEQYF | TGCGCCAGCAGCCAAGAAGGACAGCTATCCTACGAGCAGTACTTC
TRBJ2-1 | TRBV5-4 | few | TRBD2 | CASSSRALAGGVHNEQFF | TGTGCCAGCAGCTCCCGGGCACTAGCGGGAGGTGTCCACAATGAGCAGTTCTTC
TRBJ2-1 | TRBV9 | NA | TRBD2 | CASSVVAGGESRYNEQFF | TGTGCCAGCAGCGTAGTGGCGGGGGGGGAATCAAGATACAATGAGCAGTTCTTC
TRBJ2-7 | TRBV5-6 | NA | TRBD2 | CASSSGTSGRLSYEQYF | TGTGCCAGCAGTTCCGGGACTAGCGGGAGGTTGTCCTACGAGCAGTACTTC
TRBJ2-7 | TRBV5-6 | NA | TRBD2 | CASSLGSGSGAYEQYF | TGTGCCAGCAGCTTAGGTAGCGGGAGTGGGGCCTACGAGCAGTACTTC
TRBJ1-3 | TRBV6-1 | NA | TRBD1 | CASSEVCRRGRHRGDSGNTIYF | TGTGCCAGCAGTGAAGTTTGTAGACGTGGGCGACACAGGGGAGACTCTGGAAACACCATATATTTT
TRBJ1-5 | TRBV30 | NA | TRBD1 | CAKKDRGEDQPQHF | TGTGCCAAAAAGGACAGGGGAGAGGATCAGCCCCAGCATTTT
TRBJ1-2 | TRBV6-5 | NA | TRBD1 | CASRPSRDSSYGYTF | TGTGCCAGCAGACCCTCACGGGACAGCTCCTATGGCTACACCTTC
TRBJ2-7 | TRBV6-5 | NA | TRBD1 | CASSLDRANEQYF | TGTGCCAGCAGTTTGGACAGGGCGAACGAGCAGTACTTC
TRBJ1-2 | TRBV6-1 | NA | NA | CASSDNNREGGYTF | TGTGCCAGCAGTGATAACAACAGGGAAGGTGGCTACACCTTC
TRBJ2-1 | TRBV28 | NA | TRBD2 | CASSLVAGGLIDNEQFF | TGTGCCAGCAGTTTAGTCGCGGGAGGCCTGATTGATAATGAGCAGTTCTTC
TRBJ2-3 | TRBV18 | NA | TRBD2 | CASSPYSGSDTQYF | TGTGCCAGCTCACCGTATAGCGGGAGTGATACGCAGTATTTT
TRBJ2-1 | TRBV10-3 | NA | NA | CAISGRGTYNEQFF | TGTGCCATCAGTGGGCGGGGCACCTACAATGAGCAGTTCTTC
TRBJ2-7 | TRBV5-6 | NA | TRBD2 | CASSLPREGLYEQYF | TGTGCCAGCAGCTTGCCGCGGGAGGGCCTCTACGAGCAGTACTTC
TRBJ2-3 | TRBV10-1 | NA | TRBD2 | CASSESESPSSGISDTQYF | TGCGCCAGCAGTGAGTCTGAGTCTCCATCTAGCGGGATCTCAGATACGCAGTATTTT
TRBJ2-3 | TRBV2 | NA | TRBD2 | CASSPGLLAGGPRDTQYF | TGTGCCAGCAGCCCCGGACTACTAGCGGGAGGCCCTCGGGATACGCAGTATTTT
TRBJ1-1 | TRBV15 | NA | NA | CATSTRQPGAFF | TGTGCCACCAGCACCCGACAGCCTGGAGCTTTCTTT
TRBJ2-3 | TRBV28 | NA | TRBD2 | CASSFGTSGSSVTDTQYF | TGTGCCAGCAGTTTCGGGACTAGCGGGAGTTCCGTAACAGATACGCAGTATTTT
TRBJ1-1 | TRBV6-1 | few | NA | CASSDKRNTEAFF | TGTGCCAGCAGTGATAAGAGAAACACTGAAGCTTTCTTT
TRBJ2-1 | TRBV4-3 | NA | TRBD1 | CASSQRKFGQGESEQFF | TGCGCCAGCAGCCAAAGGAAGTTCGGACAGGGAGAGAGTGAGCAGTTCTTC
TRBJ2-2 | TRBV23-1 | NA | TRBD1 | CASSQIGTGYIGELFF | TGCGCCAGCAGTCAAATTGGGACAGGGTACATCGGGGAGCTGTTTTTT
TRBJ1-2 | TRBV11-2 | NA | NA | CASSWGQGNYGYTF | TGTGCCAGCAGCTGGGGCCAGGGCAACTATGGCTACACCTTC
TRBJ2-7 | TRBV5-1 | once | TRBD1 | CASSGDRDEQYF | TGCGCCAGCAGCGGGGACAGGGACGAGCAGTACTTC
TRBJ2-7 | TRBV15 | NA | NA | CATSPRQVPSEQYF | TGTGCCACCAGCCCCCGACAGGTGCCCTCCGAGCAGTACTTC
TRBJ2-4 | TRBV2 | NA | TRBD2 | CASSVDGASGRVAKNIQYF | TGTGCCAGCAGTGTAGATGGAGCTAGCGGGAGGGTTGCCAAAAACATTCAGTACTTC
TRBJ2-1 | TRBV5-6 | NA | NA | CASRARGDVGQFF | TGTGCCAGCAGGGCCAGGGGGGACGTAGGGCAGTTCTTC
TRBJ2-1 | TRBV4-1 | NA | TRBD1 | CASSQTGQKGPNEQFF | TGCGCCAGCAGCCAAACGGGACAGAAGGGACCCAATGAGCAGTTCTTC
TRBJ1-1 | TRBV27 | NA | NA | CASSSRVAAAGENTEAFF | TGTGCCAGCAGTTCGAGGGTTGCCGCGGCAGGTGAGAACACTGAAGCTTTCTTT
TRBJ2-4 | TRBV9 | NA | NA | CASSVCRCKNIQYF | TGTGCCAGCAGCGTTTGTCGGTGCAAAAACATTCAGTACTTC
TRBJ1-1 | TRBV6-1 | once | NA | CASSEVRDFHLVTEAFF | TGTGCCAGCAGTGAGGTCAGGGATTTTCACCTCGTCACTGAAGCTTTCTTT
TRBJ2-3 | TRBV19 | NA | TRBD2 | CASSITGALAGEGTDTQYF | TGTGCCAGTAGTATAACGGGGGCTCTAGCGGGAGAGGGCACAGATACGCAGTATTTT
TRBJ1-1 | TRBV4-1 | NA | TRBD1 | CASRAFGTGVGNTEAFF | TGCGCCAGCAGGGCCTTCGGGACAGGGGTGGGTAACACTGAAGCTTTCTTT
TRBJ2-5 | TRBV7-6 | NA | NA | CASSLLGRQETQYF | TGTGCCAGCAGCTTATTGGGGCGCCAAGAGACCCAGTACTTC
TRBJ2-3 | TRBV4-2 | NA | NA | CASSQVLAGTADTQYF | TGTGCCAGCAGCCAAGTACTAGCCGGAACGGCAGATACGCAGTATTTT